Detailed here is one T cell receptor beta chain. Its antigen remains unidentified. This specimen comes from a study of cytomegalovirus exposure and HLA in healthy donors. Study-wide results and limits: For most TCR beta V segments, an earlier analysis put the productive rate at about 87% or about 30% of the time. The authors assumed roughly uniform sequencing depth across donors for presence/absence analyses. In a later analysis, HLA-associated beta chains showed higher expansion and lower generation probabilities than comparable chains.

CDR3 length: 14 amino acids. Trimming shortened V by 4 bases and J by 0 bases, and 10 bases separated the two germline ends. Per germline, CDR1 SQVTM and CDR2 ANQGSEA. The primer mix had 60 Vbeta and 13 Jbeta primers. Clones were sequenced by immunoSEQ multiplex PCR, and TCRdb holds only the in-frame ones, with some missing. Among under 150,000 clones, around 80% were seen once, and the ten largest hold about 3.4%. This receptor was obtained from a man aged 25-40 years in good health and CMV-seronegative. Sequencing input: PBMCs. The J gene is TRBJ1-5, the V gene TRBV29-1; D perhaps matches TRBD1 (6 bases). CDR3 coding DNA: TGCAGCGTTGGTGGACAGAATAGCAATCAGCCCCAGCATTTT. Its protein product is CSVGGQNSNQPQHF.